Sequencing of this T cell receptor (beta chain) was carried out in a study of blood T cell repertoires in COVID-19 (dated by TCRdb to between 2020 and 2021). Context from the whole study: Collaborator samples came from the United States, Italy and Spain and covered acute and convalescent phases of COVID-19. The material from the prospective study consisted of cDNA or gDNA derived from T cells, B-cell-depleted T cells, or PBMCs. Deeply sampled blood TCRbeta repertoires from subjects exposed to, actively infected with, or recovered from COVID-19 were included in the dataset. The repertoires were made available in a free public database intended to serve as a resource for research on the immune response to SARS-CoV-2. The samples were drawn from the first 160 participants of the ongoing ImmuneRACE study and from 1,254 subjects provided by 6 global collaborators. The sample metadata nearly always contained a de-identified subject ID, COVID-19 status, age in years and sex. HLA class I and class II types, where available, came from metadata supplied by the sample provider rather than from assay-based typing. On the study overall, not on this receptor specifically: The amount of clinical and demographic metadata varied by source and participant and was provided uncurated.

A remark on this clone: This receptor's antigen is unknown. One base away there is no much larger clone; base qualities are not given.

From the cysteine up to the phenylalanine, the CDR3 has a length of 13 residues. Just CDR3 DNA is preserved here, 39 bases in frame from base 1. V and J lose 6 bases and 0 bases, and a span of 8 bases separates them. Per the germline V gene, SNHLY is the CDR1 and FYNNEI is the CDR2. Collaborating institutions collected whole blood in K2EDTA tubes following their own protocols. For TCRbeta analysis, collaborator samples were shipped as frozen whole blood, as isolated PBMCs, or as DNA extracted from either sample type. The immunoSEQ Assay, a bias-controlled multiplex PCR, was used to amplify TCRbeta CDR3 regions from genomic DNA. Turning to the authors' computational methods: Nucleated cell counts per sample were estimated from amplification of reference gene primers within the assay. To quantify the absolute abundance of each unique TCRbeta CDR3 rearrangement, sequence reads were collapsed and filtered. For each sample, productive Simpson clonality was calculated as the square root of Simpson's diversity index across productive rearrangements. TCRdb obtained this table from immuneACCESS and retained in-frame rearrangements with V and J assigned. These tables miss some clones; where compared with another copy, unresolved V genes account for less than half of the shortfall, and the remainder is unexplained. From that table come the V and J calls and clone size; the DNA was used to work out D and trimming. The sample table contains some 100,000 clones; only one count was recorded for roughly 85% of them. The ten largest make up approximately 2% of the sample.

This sequence uses TRBV2 and TRBJ1-1; a weak D assignment points to TRBD1 (5 bases agree). The sample comprised peripheral blood. This receptor was identified in a woman aged 70 to 79 with active or convalescent COVID-19. The CDR3 region has the sequence CASSEDMNTEAFF. The DNA reads as follows: TGTGCCAGCAGCGAGGACATGAACACTGAAGCTTTCTTT.